One sample yielded the 25 T cell receptor beta chains listed below, sequenced in a study of T-cell memory formation after mild COVID-19. TCRdb ran MiXCR on the 5' RACE reads and lists one entry per CDR3 protein. The profile shows over 450,000 distinct CDR3 sequences, roughly 22% of them singletons. The sequencing input was PBMCs or a T cell subset sorted from them (not recorded which). These receptors originate from an adult woman who had mild COVID-19 (a few samples of this study predate the infection). Cell type and time point are not known.

The chain is built from TRBV24-1 and TRBJ1-5; TRBD1 agrees at 7 bases. Germline loops: CDR1 KGHDR, CDR2 SFDVKD. Trimming at V came to 4 bases and at J to 3 bases, leaving 8 bases not matched to a gene. There are 16 residues in the CDR3. The CDR3 bases are TGTGCCACCAGTGACCACGGGACAGTCTACAATCAGCCCCAGCATTTT. It codes for CATSDHGTVYNQPQHF.

There are a few counts of this clonotype. The V and J genes are TRBV11-2 and TRBJ2-2; 10 bases fit TRBD2. The trim removed 3 bases at V and 5 bases at J, leaving 15 bases unmatched. The V gene's germline CDR1 is SGHAT and CDR2 FQNNGV. The CDR3 loop spans 19 amino acids. CDR3 loop: CASSFPASSGGAGTGELFF. In DNA form, the CDR3 reads TGTGCCAGCAGCTTCCCTGCTTCAAGCGGGGGGGCGGGTACCGGGGAGCTGTTTTTT. The whole variable domain, remainder taken from reference TRBV11-2 and TRBJ2-2, is EAGVAQSPRYKIIEKRQSVAFWCNPISGHATLYWYQQILGQGPKLLIQFQNNGVVDDSQLPKDRFSAERLKGVDSTLKIQPAKLEDSAVYLCASSFPASSGGAGTGELFFGEGSRLTVL.

The table lists this clonotype with many counts. The chain employs TRBV5-6 and TRBJ2-1; TRBD2 might be the D (6 bases). Germline assignment: CDR1 SGHDT and CDR2 YYEEEE. This CDR3 is built from 15 residues. V shed 4 bases and J shed 5 bases, with 16 bases lying between them. This CDR3 is CASSAEERVHNEQFF. DNA of the CDR3: TGTGCCAGCAGCGCCGAGGAGCGGGTACACAATGAGCAGTTCTTC.

This sequence joins TRBV29-1 and TRBJ2-4; no clear D. The CDR3 totals 14 residues. V was clipped by 5 bases and J by 4 bases, with 15 bases between them. CDR1 SQVTM and CDR2 ANQGSEA come from the germline V gene. The CDR3 spells CSVMAKLEKNIQYF. CDR3 DNA sequence: TGCAGCGTTATGGCTAAGCTAGAGAAAAACATTCAGTACTTC.

This clonotype showed up just once. The rearrangement links TRBV7-2 to TRBJ1-1; D is undetermined. Trimming stripped 3 bases from V and 6 bases from J, with 11 bases between. Germline loops: CDR1 SGHTA, CDR2 FQGNSA. The CDR3 totals 13 residues. The CDR3 DNA follows: TGTGCCAGCAGCTTCCCTGGGAAGCCTGAAGCTTTCTTT. Translating gives CASSFPGKPEAFF.

This clonotype appeared a few times. This rearrangement joins TRBV25-1 to TRBJ2-7; D might be TRBD2 (5 bases). V lost 0 bases, J lost 1 base, and 22 bases lay in between. This CDR3 is 19 amino acids long. Germline V gene data show CDR1 as MGHDK and CDR2 as SYGVNS. CDR3 nucleotides: TGTGCCAGCAGTGAATATATACTAGGCCGAAACGGCGCATCCTACGAGCAGTACTTC. Translating gives CASSEYILGRNGASYEQYF.

The rearrangement uses TRBV6-2 or TRBV6-3 and TRBJ2-5; TRBD2 matches 13 bases. Germline CDR1 MNHEY, CDR2 SVGEGT. The length of the CDR3 is 19 residues. Trimming cost V 8 bases and J 2 bases; bases outside gene matches: 17. The CDR3 nucleotides are TGTGCCAGCCGACCTTGGAGGGGACTAGCGGGACGGAAACAAGAGACCCAGTACTTC. This sequence encodes CASRPWRGLAGRKQETQYF.

This clonotype has only a few counts. This rearrangement joins TRBV6-6 to TRBJ1-5; TRBD1 aligns across 8 bases. Germline CDR1 is MNHNY and CDR2 is SVGAGI (reference sequence). With 5 bases clipped from V and 3 bases from J, the junction kept 3 bases outside the gene matches. The CDR3 has 14 residues. The CDR3 DNA reads TGTGCCAGCAGTCGGACAGGGCACAATCAGCCCCAGCATTTT. It encodes CASSRTGHNQPQHF.

This clonotype was counted a few times. This rearrangement joins TRBV14 to TRBJ2-1, with 7 bases lining up with TRBD2. Germline assignment: CDR1 SGHDN and CDR2 FVKESK. The CDR3 is 16 amino acids. Unmatched junction bases numbered 10, after V lost 4 bases and J lost 4 bases. As DNA, the CDR3 is TGTGCCAGCAGCCGAGAAATAGGACTAGGGTACAATGAGCAGTTCTTC. It specifies CASSREIGLGYNEQFF.

V gene TRBV15 combines with J gene TRBJ1-1; unclear D gene. Germline values: CDR1 LNHNV, CDR2 YYDKDF (reference sequence). With 3 bases removed from V and 6 bases from J, the gap between germline ends came to 8 bases. This CDR3 has 12 residues. In DNA form, the CDR3 reads TGTGCCACCAGCAGGATGGAGTCTGAAGCTTTCTTT. It encodes CATSRMESEAFF.

The V call is TRBV7-2, the J call TRBJ1-1, with TRBD1 matching over 7 bases. J was trimmed by 4 bases and V by 2 bases; bases with no gene match: 4. Per the germline V gene, CDR1 is SGHTA and CDR2 is FQGNSA. The length of the CDR3 is 14 residues. As DNA, the CDR3 is TGTGCCAGCAGCTTATTCCCAGGGGGCACTGAAGCTTTCTTT. It yields the protein CASSLFPGGTEAFF.

The sample holds a few counts of this clonotype. The V and J genes are TRBV7-8 and TRBJ2-3; D gene ambiguous. CDR3 length: 15 residues. Per germline, CDR1 SGHVS and CDR2 FQNEAQ. The germline V and J ends were trimmed by 5 bases and 4 bases, with 16 bases remaining between them. CDR3 region: CASSPGRLIPDTQYF. In DNA, the CDR3 is TGTGCCAGCAGCCCCGGAAGATTAATTCCAGATACGCAGTATTTT.

This rearrangement joins TRBV12-3 or TRBV12-4 to TRBJ1-5, with 9 bases identical to TRBD1. The CDR3 extends over 16 amino acids. V was pared by 5 bases and J by 9 bases, with 14 bases of the junction left unmatched. CDR3 residues: CASSAPLGQGIMPQHF. CDR3 nucleotide sequence: TGTGCCAGCAGTGCCCCCCTGGGACAGGGAATAATGCCCCAGCATTTT.

This clonotype was found a few times. The J gene is TRBJ2-1, the V gene TRBV24-1; the match to TRBD2 covers 10 bases. The CDR3 totals 17 residues. The ends lost 0 bases at V and 3 bases at J; junction bases unmatched: 4. Germline V gives CDR1 KGHDR, CDR2 SFDVKD. The CDR3 region has the DNA TGTGCCACCAGTGATTTGGGACTAGCGGACCTCTACAATGAGCAGTTCTTC. This encodes CATSDLGLADLYNEQFF.

This chain links TRBV18 with TRBJ2-1; D not resolved. CDR3 length: 12 residues. Trimming took 1 base from V and 6 from J, leaving 4 bases between them. The V gene's germline CDR1 is KGHSH and CDR2 LQKENI. This CDR3 is CASSPLANEQFF. CDR3 DNA sequence: TGTGCCAGCTCACCACTTGCCAATGAGCAGTTCTTC.

The rearrangement uses TRBV18 and TRBJ1-1; no clear D gene. The CDR3 covers 14 residues. V lost 0 bases and J lost 6, with 11 bases in between. The germline V gene has CDR1 KGHSH and CDR2 LQKENI. The DNA of the CDR3 is TGTGCCAGCTCACCACCGCGGGTTCCGCCTGAAGCTTTCTTT. Encoded protein: CASSPPRVPPEAFF.

Concerning this clonotype: Mismatch with germline at one junction end may stem from a read error. CDR3: CASRLETGGSGEQYF. The DNA of the CDR3 is TGCGCCAGCAGGTTGGAGACAGGGGGCTCGGGAGAGCAGTACTTC. The chain recombines TRBV5-1 with TRBJ2-7; 10 nucleotides line up with TRBD1. The germline V gene has CDR1 SGHRS and CDR2 YFSETQ. The CDR3 runs to 15 residues.

There are a few counts of this clonotype. CDR3 region: CSARDARGSGYGYTF. The DNA for the CDR3 is TGCAGTGCTAGAGACGCACGGGGGTCGGGTTATGGCTACACCTTC. The chain has TRBV20-1 and TRBJ1-2; tentatively, D is TRBD1 (5 bases). The length of the CDR3 is 15 residues. V lost 0 bases and J lost 5, with 16 bases in between. CDR1 and CDR2 from the germline V gene are DFQATT and SNEGSKA (reference sequence).

This clonotype has a handful of counts. V is TRBV7-9 and J is TRBJ1-4, with D possibly matching TRBD1 (5 bases). Germline V gene data show CDR1 as SEHNR and CDR2 as FQNEAQ (reference sequence). There are 16 residues in the CDR3. V was pared by 5 bases and J by 8 bases, with 21 bases between. In nucleotides, the CDR3 is TGTGCCAGCAGCCGAATAATCCGGGACCTGTCAGAAAAACTGTTTTTT. Its protein is CASSRIIRDLSEKLFF.

Many counts were recorded for this clonotype. The chain uses TRBV7-2 and TRBJ2-5; TRBD2 aligns across 8 bases. The germline CDR1 and CDR2 sequences are SGHTA and FQGNSA. The CDR3 totals 14 residues. The V gene end was trimmed by 2 bases and the J gene end by 2 bases; junction bases not matched to a gene: 1. Here the CDR3 DNA reads TGTGCCAGCAGCTTAAGCGGGAGTCAAGAGACCCAGTACTTC. It yields the protein CASSLSGSQETQYF.

The chain is built from TRBV20-1 and TRBJ2-3; no reliable D call. The CDR3 length is 15 residues. Trimming pared 0 bases from V and 3 bases from J, leaving 13 bases between. Germline V lookup: CDR1 DFQATT, CDR2 SNEGSKA (reference sequence). The CDR3 coding sequence is TGCAGTGCTAGAGATCGAGCACGTGGTACAGATACGCAGTATTTT. This codes for CSARDRARGTDTQYF.

This clonotype was counted a few times. The V call is TRBV12-3 or TRBV12-4, the J call TRBJ2-7; TRBD1 aligns across 7 bases. The V segment lost 5 bases and the J segment 3 bases; nucleotides outside the gene matches: 7. This CDR3 has 14 residues. DNA of the CDR3: TGTGCCAGCAGTGTCTCGGGACAGATCTACGAGCAGTACTTC. Translating it yields CASSVSGQIYEQYF.

This chain links TRBV2 with TRBJ1-2, with 7 bases lining up with TRBD1. Trimming took 9 bases from V and 8 from J; bases not matched to a gene: 3. CDR3 size: 10 residues. Germline V gives CDR1 SNHLY, CDR2 FYNNEI. CDR3 region: CASPGGGYTF. CDR3 nucleotides: TGTGCCAGTCCAGGGGGGGGCTACACCTTC.

This clonotype appeared a few times. CDR3 coding DNA: TGTGCCAGCAGCTTTGGTAGAGGGGGCGATGAAAAACTGTTTTTT. Translated, it gives CASSFGRGGDEKLFF. The chain combines TRBV7-8 with TRBJ1-4, with 7 bases matching TRBD1. Trimming took 3 bases from V and 6 from J; bases not matched to a gene: 7. This CDR3 spans 15 amino acids. Germline V CDR1 and CDR2: SGHVS, FQNEAQ.

The V call is TRBV12-3 or TRBV12-4, the J call TRBJ2-7, with D unresolved. V was shortened by 5 bases and J by 3 bases, with 17 bases between the two germline ends. The CDR3 spans 15 residues. CDR3 sequence reads: CASSPGGTPSYEQYF. The CDR3 DNA sequence: TGTGCCAGCAGTCCCGGCGGTACACCGAGCTACGAGCAGTACTTC.